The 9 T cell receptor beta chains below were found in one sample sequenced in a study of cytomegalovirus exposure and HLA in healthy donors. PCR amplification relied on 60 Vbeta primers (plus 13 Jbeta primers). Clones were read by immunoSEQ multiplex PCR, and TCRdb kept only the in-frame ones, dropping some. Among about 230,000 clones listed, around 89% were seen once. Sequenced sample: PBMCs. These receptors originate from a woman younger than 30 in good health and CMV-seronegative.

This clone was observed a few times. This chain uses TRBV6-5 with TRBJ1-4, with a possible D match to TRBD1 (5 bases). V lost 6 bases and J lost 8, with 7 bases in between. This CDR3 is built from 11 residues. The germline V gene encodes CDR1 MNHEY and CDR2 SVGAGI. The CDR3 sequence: CASSRQEKLFF. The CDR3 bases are TGTGCCAGCAGCCGACAGGAAAAACTGTTTTTT.

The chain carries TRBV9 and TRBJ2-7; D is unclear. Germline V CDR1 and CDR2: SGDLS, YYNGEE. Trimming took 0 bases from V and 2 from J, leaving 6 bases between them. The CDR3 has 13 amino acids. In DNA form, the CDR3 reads TGTGCCAGCAGCGTAGACCCAGCCTACGAGCAGTACTTC. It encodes CASSVDPAYEQYF.

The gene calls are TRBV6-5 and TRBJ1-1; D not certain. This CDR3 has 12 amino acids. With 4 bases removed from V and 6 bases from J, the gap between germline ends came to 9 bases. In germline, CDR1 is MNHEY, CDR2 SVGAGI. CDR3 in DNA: TGTGCCAGCAGTTCCACGGTCTCTGAAGCTTTCTTT. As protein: CASSSTVSEAFF.

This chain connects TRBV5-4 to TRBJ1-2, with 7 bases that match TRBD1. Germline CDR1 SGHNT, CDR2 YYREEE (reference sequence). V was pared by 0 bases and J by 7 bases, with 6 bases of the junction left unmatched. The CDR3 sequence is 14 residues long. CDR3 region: CASSLDRGSGGYTF. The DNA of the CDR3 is TGTGCCAGCAGCTTGGACAGGGGTTCGGGTGGCTACACCTTC.

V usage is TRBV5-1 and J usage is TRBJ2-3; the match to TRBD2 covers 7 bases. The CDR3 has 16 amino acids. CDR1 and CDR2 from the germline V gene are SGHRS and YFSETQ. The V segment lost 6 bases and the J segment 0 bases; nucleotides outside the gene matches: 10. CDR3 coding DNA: TGCGCCAGCAACCTGGGACTAATAGCTAGCACAGATACGCAGTATTTT. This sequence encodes CASNLGLIASTDTQYF.

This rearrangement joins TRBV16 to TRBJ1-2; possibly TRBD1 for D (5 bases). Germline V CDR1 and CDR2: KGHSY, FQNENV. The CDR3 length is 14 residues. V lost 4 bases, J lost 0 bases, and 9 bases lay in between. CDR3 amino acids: CASSPAGTNYGYTF. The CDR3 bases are TGTGCCAGCAGCCCCGCAGGGACTAACTATGGCTACACCTTC.

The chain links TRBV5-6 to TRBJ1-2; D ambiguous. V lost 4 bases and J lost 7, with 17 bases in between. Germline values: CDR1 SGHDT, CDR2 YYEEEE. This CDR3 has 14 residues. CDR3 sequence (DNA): TGTGCCAGCAGCCCGGGCCGCCGGGAGGGTGGCTACACCTTC. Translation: CASSPGRREGGYTF.

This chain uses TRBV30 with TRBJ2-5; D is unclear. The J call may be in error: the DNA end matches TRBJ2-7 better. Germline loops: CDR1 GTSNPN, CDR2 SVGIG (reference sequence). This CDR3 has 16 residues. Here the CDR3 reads CAWSLRLGLGYYEQYF. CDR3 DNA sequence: TGTGCCTGGAGCCTCCGACTGGGTTTAGGCTACTACGAGCAGTACTTC.

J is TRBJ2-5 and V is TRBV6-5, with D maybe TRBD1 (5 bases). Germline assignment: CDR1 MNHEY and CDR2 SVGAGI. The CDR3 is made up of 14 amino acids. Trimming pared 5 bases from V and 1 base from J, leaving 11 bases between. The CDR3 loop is CASSHQGIQETQYF. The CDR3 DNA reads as TGTGCCAGCAGTCATCAGGGAATCCAAGAGACCCAGTACTTC.